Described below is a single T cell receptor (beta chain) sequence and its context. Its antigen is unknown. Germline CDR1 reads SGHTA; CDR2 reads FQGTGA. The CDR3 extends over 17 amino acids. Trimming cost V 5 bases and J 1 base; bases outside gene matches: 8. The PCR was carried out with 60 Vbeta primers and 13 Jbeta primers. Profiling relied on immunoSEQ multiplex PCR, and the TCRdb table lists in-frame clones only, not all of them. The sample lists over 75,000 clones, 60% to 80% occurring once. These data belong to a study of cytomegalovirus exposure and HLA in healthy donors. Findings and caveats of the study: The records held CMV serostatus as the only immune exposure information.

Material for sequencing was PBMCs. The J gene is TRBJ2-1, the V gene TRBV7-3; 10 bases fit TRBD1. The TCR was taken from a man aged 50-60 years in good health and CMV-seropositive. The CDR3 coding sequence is TGTGCCAGCAGCGCTGGGACAGGGGTGGTGTCCTACAATGAGCAGTTCTTC. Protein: CASSAGTGVVSYNEQFF.